The sequence of this T cell receptor beta chain was determined in a study of human thymus T cells. Study-wide results and caveats: V and J genes seemed to be used with bias in thymic and blood repertoires.

The CDR3 length is 14 residues. Germline CDR1 LNHDA, CDR2 SQIVND (reference sequence). The J segment lost 3 bases and the V segment lost 5 bases, leaving 4 bases of the junction unmatched. As to this clone: Its antigen is not known.

Clones were sequenced by immunoSEQ multiplex PCR, and TCRdb holds only the in-frame ones, with some missing. The data contain more than 45,000 clones, approximately 93% of them singletons. Blood DNA came from all available leukocytes, not a fixed cell number. This receptor was taken from a boy under three years old with a congenital heart defect but otherwise immunologically healthy. This chain connects TRBV19 to TRBJ2-3; 8 bases match TRBD1. Sequenced input: blood. The CDR3 spells CASSSWTGTDTQYF. The CDR3 DNA is TGTGCCAGTAGTTCCTGGACAGGGACAGATACGCAGTATTTT.